This T cell receptor (beta chain) was profiled in a study of CD8+CD57+ T cells in acquired aplastic anemia. Genomic DNA was employed as the template in profiling TCR beta VDJ and CDR3. TCRdb passed the reads through MiXCR, listing each CDR3 protein once. The data hold 110,000 or so distinct CDR3 sequences, with around 50% observed a single time. This CDR3 comprises 14 residues. Germline V gene lookup returns CDR1 MGHDK and CDR2 SYGVNS. V gave up 0 bases and J gave up 8 bases, with 8 bases separating them. The specimen was sorted CD4+, CD8+, or CD8+CD57+ T cells (not recorded which) from PBMCs. The receptor comes from a human donor in good health, serving as a control. The V gene is TRBV25-1, the J gene TRBJ1-6; D uncertain. The CDR3 protein is CASSEYRSDSPLHF. The CDR3 nucleotides are TGTGCCAGCAGTGAATATCGGTCAGATTCACCCCTCCACTTT.